This record covers a single TCR beta chain. Its antigen is unknown. The data stem from a study of PD-1 blockade in classical Hodgkin lymphoma. Study outcomes and limitations: CD8+ TCR diversity did not rise significantly by C4D1, unlike CD4+.

Each of the patients experienced relapse following autologous stem cell transplantation, and their brentuximab vedotin exposure differed. From thawed PBMCs, magnetic negative selection was used to isolate the CD8+ T cells. Between the trimmed V and J ends, which lost 4 bases and 0 bases, there was a span of 12 bases. Germline V gene lookup returns CDR1 MGHRA and CDR2 YSYEKL. The CDR3 is made up of 15 amino acids. Some clones are missing from TCRdb's copy, which holds only in-frame ones; the method was immunoSEQ multiplex PCR. The sample has about 27,000 clones; around nine tenths are singletons. The gene calls are TRBV4-1 and TRBJ1-1; D remains ambiguous. This TCR derives from a human donor with classical Hodgkin lymphoma. The starting material was CD8+ T cells from blood, obtained at baseline. Here the CDR3 DNA reads TGCGCCAGCAGCCCGCAACACGCCATGAACACTGAAGCTTTCTTT. Encoded protein: CASSPQHAMNTEAFF.